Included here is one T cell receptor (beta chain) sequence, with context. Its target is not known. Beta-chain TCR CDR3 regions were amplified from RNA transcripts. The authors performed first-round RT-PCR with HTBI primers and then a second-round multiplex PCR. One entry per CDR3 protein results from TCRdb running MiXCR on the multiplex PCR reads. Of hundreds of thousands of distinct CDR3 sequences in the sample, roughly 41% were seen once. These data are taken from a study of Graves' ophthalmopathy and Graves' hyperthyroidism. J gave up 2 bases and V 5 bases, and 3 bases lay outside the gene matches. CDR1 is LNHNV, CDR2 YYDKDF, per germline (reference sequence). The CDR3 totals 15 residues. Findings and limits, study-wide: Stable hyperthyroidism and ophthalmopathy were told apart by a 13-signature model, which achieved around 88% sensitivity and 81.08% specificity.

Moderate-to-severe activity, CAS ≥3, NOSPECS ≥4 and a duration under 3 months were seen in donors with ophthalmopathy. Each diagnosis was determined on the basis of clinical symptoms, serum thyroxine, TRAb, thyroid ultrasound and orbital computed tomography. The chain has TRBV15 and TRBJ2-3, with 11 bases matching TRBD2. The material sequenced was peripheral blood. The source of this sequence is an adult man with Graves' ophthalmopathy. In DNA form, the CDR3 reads TGTGCCACCAGCCTGGGACTAGCGGCCACAGATACGCAGTATTTT. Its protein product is CATSLGLAATDTQYF.